This T cell receptor beta chain was profiled in a study of human T cells and chemical hapten exposure. Noted time point: pre-sensitization, week 0. The treatment was: therapeutic diphenylcyclopropenone sensitization with weekly scalp DPC. Blood was collected ahead of every patch test applied. TCRdb analysed the RACE reads with MiXCR anew, one entry per CDR3 protein. The profile covers about 98,000 distinct CDR3 sequences, with 11% appearing a single time and about 3.1% taken by the ten largest. This clonotype was found a few times. The sequence was collected from a woman aged 60-70 years with alopecia areata. Some clones in this sample may be carry-over from other donors' samples. This specimen consisted of whole blood, obtained in connection with sensitization to the hapten diphenylcyclopropenone (DPC).

In DNA, the CDR3 is TGTGCCAGCAGTGAGGGACAGAGACTGAACACCGGGGAGCTGTTTTTT. It specifies CASSEGQRLNTGELFF. The rearrangement links TRBV6-1 to TRBJ2-2; 7 nucleotides line up with TRBD1. The CDR3 is made up of 16 amino acids. Trimming cost V 3 bases and J 1 base; bases outside gene matches: 5. Germline lookup yields CDR1 MNHNS and CDR2 SASEGT.